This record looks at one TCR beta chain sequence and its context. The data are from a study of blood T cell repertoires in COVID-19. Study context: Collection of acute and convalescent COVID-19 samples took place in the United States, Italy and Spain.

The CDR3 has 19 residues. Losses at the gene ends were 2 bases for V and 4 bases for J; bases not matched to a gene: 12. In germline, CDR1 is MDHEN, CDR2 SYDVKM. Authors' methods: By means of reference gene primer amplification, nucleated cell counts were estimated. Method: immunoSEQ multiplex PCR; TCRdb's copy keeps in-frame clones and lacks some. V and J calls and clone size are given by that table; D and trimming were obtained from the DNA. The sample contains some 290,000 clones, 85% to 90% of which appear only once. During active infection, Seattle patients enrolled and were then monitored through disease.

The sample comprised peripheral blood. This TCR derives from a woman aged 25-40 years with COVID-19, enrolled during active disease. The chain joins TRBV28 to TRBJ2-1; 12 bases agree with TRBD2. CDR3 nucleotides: TGTGCCAGCAGTTTAAGTAGGCTAGCGGGAGGGAACGTGTACAATGAGCAGTTCTTC. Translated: CASSLSRLAGGNVYNEQFF.